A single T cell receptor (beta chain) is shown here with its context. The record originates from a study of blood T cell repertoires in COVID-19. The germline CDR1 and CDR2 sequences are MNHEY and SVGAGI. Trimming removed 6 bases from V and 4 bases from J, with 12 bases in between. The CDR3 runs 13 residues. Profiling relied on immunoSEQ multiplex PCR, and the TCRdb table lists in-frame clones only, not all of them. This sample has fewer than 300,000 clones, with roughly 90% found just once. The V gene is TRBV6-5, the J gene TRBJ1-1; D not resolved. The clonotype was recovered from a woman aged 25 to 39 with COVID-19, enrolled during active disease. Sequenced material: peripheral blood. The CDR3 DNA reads TGTGCCAGCAGCTACAAGGGAGGCACTGAAGCTTTCTTT. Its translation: CASSYKGGTEAFF.